A selection of T cell receptor beta chains follows, all from one sample in a study of OX40 agonist ivuxolimab in advanced cancers. Profiled with immunoSEQ multiplex PCR; TCRdb holds only in-frame clones, not every one. The sample lists about 30,000 clones, 86% seen once, with 28% in the top ten. The sequences come from CD4+ or CD8+ T cells sorted from blood, collected in a trial of the OX40 agonist ivuxolimab. These receptors were taken from an adult with an advanced solid tumor such as melanoma, head and neck, liver or kidney cancer. Each CDR3 is given with its conserved first and last residue. Fields, in order: clone size, V gene, J gene, D gene, CDR3 protein, CDR3 DNA. A D gene is named only where the DNA matches it firmly. Not all rows give a size; the values are once, few, many and, for expanded clones, a class.

NA	TRBV29-1	TRBJ2-7	TRBD1	CSVEDPGQVAYEQYF	TGCAGCGTTGAAGATCCAGGACAGGTGGCCTACGAGCAGTACTTC
NA	TRBV5-4	TRBJ1-4	NA	CASSLDGDTNEKLFF	TGTGCCAGCAGCTTGGATGGGGATACTAATGAAAAACTGTTTTTT
NA	TRBV19	TRBJ2-5	TRBD2	CASSMSGGLVTQYF	TGTGCCAGTAGTATGAGCGGGGGGCTCGTGACCCAGTACTTC
NA	TRBV7-6	TRBJ2-3	NA	CASSQPQGDNTDTQYF	TGTGCCAGCAGCCAACCGCAGGGAGATAACACAGATACGCAGTATTTT
few	TRBV25-1	TRBJ1-6	NA	CASSEWWSYSPLHF	TGTGCCAGCAGTGAATGGTGGTCTTACTCACCCCTCCACTTT
NA	TRBV28	TRBJ2-7	TRBD2	CASSLRGRGDEQYF	TGTGCCAGCAGTTTACGAGGGAGGGGCGACGAGCAGTACTTC
NA	TRBV15	TRBJ1-6	NA	CATSSSGAHDSPLHF	TGTGCCACCAGCAGCTCCGGGGCGCACGATTCACCCCTCCACTTT
NA	TRBV5-6	TRBJ2-7	TRBD1	CASSPLPGTGVYEQYF	TGTGCCAGCAGCCCCCTTCCCGGGACAGGGGTTTACGAGCAGTACTTC
NA	TRBV27	TRBJ2-7	TRBD1	CASSGTGDEQYF	TGTGCCAGCAGTGGAACAGGGGACGAGCAGTACTTC
NA	TRBV6-5	TRBJ2-5	TRBD2	CASSLAGGLETQYF	TGTGCCAGCAGTCTAGCGGGGGGGCTGGAGACCCAGTACTTC
NA	TRBV7-8	TRBJ2-5	NA	CASSPTAYQETQYF	TGTGCCAGCAGCCCGACAGCGTACCAAGAGACCCAGTACTTC
NA	TRBV30	TRBJ2-7	NA	CAWSAPWAGYYEQYF	TGTGCCTGGAGTGCCCCTTGGGCAGGGTACTACGAGCAGTACTTC
NA	TRBV6-5	TRBJ1-4	NA	CASSYGRGEKLFF	TGTGCCAGCAGTTACGGACGTGGAGAAAAACTGTTTTTT
NA	TRBV6-1	TRBJ2-6	NA	CASSGRAGANVLTF	TGTGCCAGCAGTGGTAGGGCTGGGGCCAACGTCCTGACTTTC
NA	TRBV19	TRBJ2-5	NA	CASSIDQETQYF	TGTGCCAGTAGTATAGATCAAGAGACCCAGTACTTC
few	TRBV10-2	TRBJ2-3	NA	CASSEVRGTDTQYF	TGCGCCAGCAGTGAGGTCAGGGGCACTGATACGCAGTATTTT
large	TRBV7-2	TRBJ2-3	NA	CASSLGGATDTQYF	TGTGCCAGCAGCTTAGGGGGAGCCACAGATACGCAGTATTTT
NA	TRBV5-5	TRBJ2-7	TRBD1	CASSLTGDKNRGEQYF	TGTGCCAGCAGCTTGACAGGGGACAAAAATAGGGGCGAGCAGTACTTC
NA	TRBV27	TRBJ2-3	TRBD2	CASSLPRTSGGRTQYF	TGTGCCAGCAGTTTACCGCGGACTAGCGGGGGGAGGACGCAGTATTTT
few	TRBV19	TRBJ1-5	NA	CASLGGGNQPQHF	TGTGCCAGTCTTGGCGGGGGGAATCAGCCCCAGCATTTT
NA	TRBV21-1	TRBJ1-2	NA	CARQEAHNYGYTF	TGTGCCAGGCAGGAAGCGCATAACTATGGCTACACCTTC
NA	TRBV27	TRBJ2-7	TRBD1	CASSLSKGQGFEQYF	TGTGCCAGCAGTTTATCGAAGGGACAGGGGTTCGAGCAGTACTTC